This T cell receptor (beta chain) was sequenced during a study of control samples from healthy donors and cancer patients. The CDR3 spans 16 residues. The V end lost 7 bases, the J end lost 0 bases, and 15 bases lay between the germline ends. Germline V lookup: CDR1 MRHNA, CDR2 SNTAGT. Here immunoSEQ multiplex PCR was the method, and the copy in TCRdb shows in-frame clones only, minus some. The table lists about 60,000 clones, over 75% of them singletons. This TCR was recovered from a man in his forties in good health. This chain connects TRBV6-4 to TRBJ2-2, with D perhaps matching TRBD2 (5 bases). Sequences were obtained from blood. The CDR3 bases are TGTGCCAGCACCCGAGAGGGTACTCCGAACACCGGGGAGCTGTTTTTT. It is translated as CASTREGTPNTGELFF.